The rows below give T cell receptor beta chains drawn from one sample of a study of T cells in Graves' hyperthyroidism and ophthalmopathy. MiXCR was run by TCRdb on the multiplex PCR reads, yielding one entry per CDR3 protein. The sample contains some 700,000 distinct CDR3 sequences, 15% to 20% of which appear only once. Input material: blood. The receptor source for this set is a man in his fifties or sixties with Graves' hyperthyroidism. Both conserved end residues are part of each CDR3. The D gene is left open where the match is weak. Clone size, where shown, is once, few, many, or a class for clones that have expanded.

V gene	CDR3 length	D gene	clone size	J gene	CDR3 DNA	CDR3 protein
TRBV6-2/TRBV6-3	16	TRBD2	many	TRBJ2-7	TGTGCCAGCGCCGGGACTAGCGGGAGAGCCTTCGGCGAGCAGTACTTC	CASAGTSGRAFGEQYF
TRBV5-1	16	TRBD1	few	TRBJ2-7	TGCGCCAGCAGCCGACAACTTGGACAGGGGGCGAGTGAGCAGTACTTC	CASSRQLGQGASEQYF
TRBV10-3	15	TRBD1	NA	TRBJ1-5	TGTGCCATCAGCCTGACAGGGGGTACTAATCAGCCCCAGCATTTT	CAISLTGGTNQPQHF
TRBV10-3	15	NA	few	TRBJ1-3	TGTGCCATCAGCCCCAGTGAAACCTCTGGAAACACCATATATTTT	CAISPSETSGNTIYF
TRBV3-1	11	NA	NA	TRBJ2-7	TGTGCCAGCAGCCAAGTCCGCGAGCAGTACTTC	CASSQVREQYF
TRBV7-6	17	TRBD2	few	TRBJ2-5	TGTGCCAGCAGCTTATTTGTGCCTAGCGGGATCCAAGAGACCCAGTACTTC	CASSLFVPSGIQETQYF
TRBV7-2	12	NA	many	TRBJ1-4	TGTGCCAGCAGCCTCAGGGCCGGGAAACTGTTTTTT	CASSLRAGKLFF
TRBV7-3	15	NA	many	TRBJ1-3	TGTGCCAGCAGCTTAATGGAGGGGTCTGGAAACACCATATATTTT	CASSLMEGSGNTIYF
TRBV5-5	13	NA	NA	TRBJ1-3	TGTGCCAGCAGCTTGTTTCGGGAAAACACCATATATTTT	CASSLFRENTIYF
TRBV5-5	14	NA	many	TRBJ2-5	TGTGCCAGCAGCCAGGGCCCAAGCACAGAGACCCAGTACTTC	CASSQGPSTETQYF
TRBV13	15	NA	NA	TRBJ2-7	TGTGCCAGCAGCCGGGGACTTGGGAGTCGATACGAGCAGTACTTC	CASSRGLGSRYEQYF
TRBV27	15	NA	many	TRBJ2-3	TGTGCCAGCAGTTTACGCGGCGGGAGCACAGATACGCAGTATTTT	CASSLRGGSTDTQYF
TRBV28	14	TRBD2	many	TRBJ2-5	TGTGCCAGCAGAAATAGCGGGAGGGAAGAGACCCAGTACTTC	CASRNSGREETQYF
TRBV7-9	16	TRBD2	many	TRBJ2-3	TGTGCCAGCAGCTCCCACCAAGCGGGAGCAGCAGATACGCAGTATTTT	CASSSHQAGAADTQYF
TRBV20-1	15	TRBD2	many	TRBJ2-7	TGCAGTGCTAGAGGTCCTAGCGGGAGGATTTACGAGCAGTACTTC	CSARGPSGRIYEQYF
TRBV24-1	16	NA	many	TRBJ2-2	TGTGCCACCAGTCTGTATCGGACATGGAACACCGGGGAGCTGTTTTTT	CATSLYRTWNTGELFF
TRBV10-3	16	NA	NA	TRBJ2-2	TGTGCCATCAGTGGGTCCCCGAAGGGGAACACCGGGGAGCTGTTTTTT	CAISGSPKGNTGELFF
TRBV2	14	NA	once	TRBJ1-1	TGTGCCAGCACCAGACAGATCATGAACACTGAAGCTTTCTTT	CASTRQIMNTEAFF
TRBV20-1	15	TRBD2	NA	TRBJ2-7	TGCAGTGCAAGAAGACTAGCGGGAGTAGGTTACGAGCAGTACTTC	CSARRLAGVGYEQYF
TRBV2	14	TRBD1	many	TRBJ1-5	TGTGCCAGCAGTGTCGACAGGGCCGGACAGCCCCAGCATTTT	CASSVDRAGQPQHF
TRBV28	14	NA	many	TRBJ1-4	TGTGCCAGCAGTTTTCGGCAGGGCAAGGGAAAACTGTTTTTT	CASSFRQGKGKLFF
TRBV28	15	TRBD1	many	TRBJ2-1	TGTGCCAGCAGTTTATTTGGGGACAGGGTCGATGAGCAGTTCTTC	CASSLFGDRVDEQFF
TRBV19	12	NA	NA	TRBJ2-7	TGTGCCAGTAGTATTGACAGCACCGAGCAGTACTTC	CASSIDSTEQYF
TRBV24-1	15	NA	NA	TRBJ1-5	TGTGCCACCAGTGATTACAGGAACCCAAGCCAGCCCCAGCATTTT	CATSDYRNPSQPQHF
TRBV27	13	NA	many	TRBJ1-2	TGTGCCAGCAGTCCCGACCTCAGTTATGGCTACACCTTC	CASSPDLSYGYTF
TRBV30	16	NA	few	TRBJ2-7	TGTGCCTGGAGCGAAATACCCCGGGACTTCTCCTACGAGCAGTACTTC	CAWSEIPRDFSYEQYF
TRBV20-1	14	NA	many	TRBJ2-3	TGCAGTGCTAGTAGGGGGGGGATCGCAGATACGCAGTATTTT	CSASRGGIADTQYF